This TCR beta chain originates from a study of cytomegalovirus exposure and HLA in healthy donors. Trimming pared 4 bases from V and 4 bases from J, leaving 8 bases between. The CDR3 length is 13 residues. The germline V gene has CDR1 LGHNA and CDR2 YNFKEQ. This clone occurred a few times. Primers for the PCR totalled 60 Vbeta and 13 Jbeta. The table came from immunoSEQ multiplex PCR; TCRdb's copy has only in-frame clones and leaves some out. The profile covers 85,000 to 110,000 clones, with around two thirds appearing a single time and roughly 3% taken by the ten largest. The chain couples TRBV4-2 to TRBJ2-1; tentatively, D is TRBD1 (5 bases). This TCR came from a woman in her fifties or sixties in good health and CMV-seronegative. Sequencing was performed on PBMCs. CDR3 in DNA: TGTGCCAGCAGCCCACCAGGGTACAATGAGCAGTTCTTC. Amino acid sequence: CASSPPGYNEQFF.